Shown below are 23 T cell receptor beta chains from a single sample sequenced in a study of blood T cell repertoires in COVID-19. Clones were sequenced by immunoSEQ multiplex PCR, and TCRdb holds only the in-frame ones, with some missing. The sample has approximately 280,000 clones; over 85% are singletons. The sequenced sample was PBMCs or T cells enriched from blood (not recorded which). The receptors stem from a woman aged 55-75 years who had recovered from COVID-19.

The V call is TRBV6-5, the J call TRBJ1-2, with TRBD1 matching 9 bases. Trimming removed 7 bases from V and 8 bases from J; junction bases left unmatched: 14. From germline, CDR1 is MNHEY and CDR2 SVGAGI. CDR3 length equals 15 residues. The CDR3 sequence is CASTMGIGTGLGYTF. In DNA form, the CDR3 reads TGTGCCAGCACAATGGGTATTGGGACAGGGCTAGGCTACACCTTC.

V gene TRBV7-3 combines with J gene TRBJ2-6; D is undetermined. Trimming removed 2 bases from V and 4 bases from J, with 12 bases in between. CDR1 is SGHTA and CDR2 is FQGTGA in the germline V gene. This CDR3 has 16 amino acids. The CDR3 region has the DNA TGTGCCAGCAGCTTAGAAGTTCAACGGGGGGCCAACGTCCTGACTTTC. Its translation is CASSLEVQRGANVLTF.

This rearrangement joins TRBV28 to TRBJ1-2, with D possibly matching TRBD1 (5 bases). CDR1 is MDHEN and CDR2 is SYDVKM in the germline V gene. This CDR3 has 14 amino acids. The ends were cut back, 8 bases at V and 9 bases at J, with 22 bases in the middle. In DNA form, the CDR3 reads TGTGCCAGCGCGTCCGGGACTCGAACGCCGAGCTACACCTTC. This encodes CASASGTRTPSYTF.

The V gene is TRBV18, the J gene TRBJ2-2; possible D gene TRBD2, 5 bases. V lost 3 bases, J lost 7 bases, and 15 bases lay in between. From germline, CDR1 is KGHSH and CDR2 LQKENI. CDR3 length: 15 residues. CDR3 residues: CASSPPGSSRGELFF. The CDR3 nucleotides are TGTGCCAGCTCACCGCCGGGATCTAGCCGCGGGGAGCTGTTTTTT.

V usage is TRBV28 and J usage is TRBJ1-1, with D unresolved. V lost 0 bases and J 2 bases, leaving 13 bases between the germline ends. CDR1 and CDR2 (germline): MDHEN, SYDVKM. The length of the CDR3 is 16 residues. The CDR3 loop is CASSLWAALGNTEAFF. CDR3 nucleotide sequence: TGTGCCAGCAGTTTATGGGCAGCCCTAGGAAACACTGAAGCTTTCTTT.

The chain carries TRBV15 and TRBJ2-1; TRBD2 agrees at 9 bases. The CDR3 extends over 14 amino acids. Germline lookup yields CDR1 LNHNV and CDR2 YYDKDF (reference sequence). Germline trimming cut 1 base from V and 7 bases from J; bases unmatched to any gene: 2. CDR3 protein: CATSRARGGNEQFF. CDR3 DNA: TGTGCCACCAGCAGAGCGCGGGGGGGGAATGAGCAGTTCTTC.

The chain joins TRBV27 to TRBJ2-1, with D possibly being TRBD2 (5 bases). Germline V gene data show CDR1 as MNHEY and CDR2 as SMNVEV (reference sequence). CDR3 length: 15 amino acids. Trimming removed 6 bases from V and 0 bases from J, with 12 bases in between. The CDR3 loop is CASRGAGFSYNEQFF. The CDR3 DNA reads TGTGCCAGCAGGGGAGCAGGATTCTCCTACAATGAGCAGTTCTTC.

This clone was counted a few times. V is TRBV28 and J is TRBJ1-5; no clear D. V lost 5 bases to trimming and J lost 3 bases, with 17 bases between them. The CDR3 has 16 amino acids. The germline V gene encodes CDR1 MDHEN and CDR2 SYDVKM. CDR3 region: CASSAAGTRNNQPQHF. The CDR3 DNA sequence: TGTGCCAGCAGTGCGGCGGGCACCCGCAACAATCAGCCCCAGCATTTT.

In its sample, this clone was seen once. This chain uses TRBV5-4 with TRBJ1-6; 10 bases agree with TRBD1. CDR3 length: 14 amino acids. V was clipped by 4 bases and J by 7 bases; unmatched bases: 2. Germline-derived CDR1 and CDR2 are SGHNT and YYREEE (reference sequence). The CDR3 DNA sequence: TGTGCCAGCAGCCCGGACAGGGGGAATTCACCCCTCCACTTT. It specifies CASSPDRGNSPLHF.

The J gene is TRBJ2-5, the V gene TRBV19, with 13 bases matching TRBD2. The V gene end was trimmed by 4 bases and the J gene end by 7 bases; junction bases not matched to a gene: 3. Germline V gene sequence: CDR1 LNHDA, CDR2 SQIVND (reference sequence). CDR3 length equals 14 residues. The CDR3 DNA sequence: TGTGCCAGTAGTAAACTAGCGGGGGGGCCGACCCAGTACTTC. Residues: CASSKLAGGPTQYF.

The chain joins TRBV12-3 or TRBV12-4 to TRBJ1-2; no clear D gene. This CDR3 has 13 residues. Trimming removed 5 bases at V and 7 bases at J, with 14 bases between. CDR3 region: CASSRPGMSGYTF. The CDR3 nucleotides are TGTGCCAGCAGTCGGCCGGGGATGAGTGGCTACACCTTC.

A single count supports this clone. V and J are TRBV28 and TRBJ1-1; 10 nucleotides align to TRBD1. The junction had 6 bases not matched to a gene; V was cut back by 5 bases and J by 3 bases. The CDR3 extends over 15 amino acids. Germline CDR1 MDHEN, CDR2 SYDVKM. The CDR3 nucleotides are TGTGCCAGCAGTCCCCGACAGGGGGCCTACACTGAAGCTTTCTTT. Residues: CASSPRQGAYTEAFF.

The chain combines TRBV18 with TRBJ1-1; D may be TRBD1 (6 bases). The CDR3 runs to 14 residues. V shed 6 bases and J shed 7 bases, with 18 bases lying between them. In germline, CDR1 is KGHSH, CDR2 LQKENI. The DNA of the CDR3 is TGTGCCAGCTCGACGGCAGGGGCTCAAGGTGAAGCTTTCTTT. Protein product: CASSTAGAQGEAFF.

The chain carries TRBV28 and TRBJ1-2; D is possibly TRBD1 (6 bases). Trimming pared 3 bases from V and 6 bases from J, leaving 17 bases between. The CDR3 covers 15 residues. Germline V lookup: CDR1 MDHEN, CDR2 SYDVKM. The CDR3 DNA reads TGTGCCAGCAGTTTGGGACGGACAGTTAGGAATGGCTACACCTTC. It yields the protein CASSLGRTVRNGYTF.

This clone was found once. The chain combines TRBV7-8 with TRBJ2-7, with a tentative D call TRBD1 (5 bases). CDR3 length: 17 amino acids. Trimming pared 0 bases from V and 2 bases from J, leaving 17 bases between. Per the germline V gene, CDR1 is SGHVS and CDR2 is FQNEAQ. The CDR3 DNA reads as TGTGCCAGCAGCTTAGCGCGTGGGGCAGGGTCCCCCTACGAGCAGTACTTC. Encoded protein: CASSLARGAGSPYEQYF.

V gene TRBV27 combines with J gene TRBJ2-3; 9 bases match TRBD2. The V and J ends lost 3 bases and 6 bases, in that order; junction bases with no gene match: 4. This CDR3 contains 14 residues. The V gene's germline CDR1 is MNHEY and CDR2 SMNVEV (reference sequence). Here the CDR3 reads CASSFLAGRDTQYF. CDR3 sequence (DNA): TGTGCCAGCAGTTTCCTAGCGGGGAGGGATACGCAGTATTTT.

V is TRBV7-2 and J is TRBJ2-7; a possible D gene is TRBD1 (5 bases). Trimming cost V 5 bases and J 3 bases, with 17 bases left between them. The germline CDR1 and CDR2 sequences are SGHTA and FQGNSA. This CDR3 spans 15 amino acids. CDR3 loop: CASSPSAQGVYEQYF. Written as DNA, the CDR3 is TGTGCCAGCAGCCCGAGCGCCCAAGGGGTCTACGAGCAGTACTTC.

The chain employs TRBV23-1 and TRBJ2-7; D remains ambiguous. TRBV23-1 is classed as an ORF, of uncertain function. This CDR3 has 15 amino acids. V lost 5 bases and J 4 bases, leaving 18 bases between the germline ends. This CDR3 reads CASSAQAPPPYEQYF. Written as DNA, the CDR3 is TGCGCCAGCAGTGCCCAAGCCCCCCCTCCTTACGAGCAGTACTTC.

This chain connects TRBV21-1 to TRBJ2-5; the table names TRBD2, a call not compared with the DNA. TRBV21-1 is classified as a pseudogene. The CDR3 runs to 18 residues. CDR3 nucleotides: TGTGCCAGCAAGGGACGGGGACCGTTTAGCGGTACACAAGAGACCCAGTACTTC. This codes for CASKGRGPFSGTQETQYF.

The CDR3 reads CASSLGKEAFF. CDR3 nucleotide sequence: TGTGCCAGCAGCTTAGGTAAAGAAGCTTTCTTT. This chain connects TRBV7-8 to TRBJ1-1; D remains ambiguous. V dropped 1 base and J dropped 8 bases, with 5 bases sitting between them. The CDR3 sequence is 11 residues long. Germline V CDR1 and CDR2: SGHVS, FQNEAQ.

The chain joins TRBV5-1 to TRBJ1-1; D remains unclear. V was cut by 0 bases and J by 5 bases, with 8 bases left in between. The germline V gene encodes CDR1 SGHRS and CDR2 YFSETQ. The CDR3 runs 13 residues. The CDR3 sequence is CASSLEADTEAFF. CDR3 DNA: TGCGCCAGCAGCTTGGAAGCGGATACTGAAGCTTTCTTT.

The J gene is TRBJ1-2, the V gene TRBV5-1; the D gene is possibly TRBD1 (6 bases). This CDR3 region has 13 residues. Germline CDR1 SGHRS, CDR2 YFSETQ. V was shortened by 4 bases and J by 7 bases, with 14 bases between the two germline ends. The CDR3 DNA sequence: TGCGCCAGCAGCCCAATACAGGGTTCTGGCTACACCTTC. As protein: CASSPIQGSGYTF.

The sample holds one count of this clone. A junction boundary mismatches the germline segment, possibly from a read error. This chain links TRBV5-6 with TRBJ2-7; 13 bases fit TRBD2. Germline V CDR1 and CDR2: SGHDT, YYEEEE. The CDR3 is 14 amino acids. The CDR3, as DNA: TGTGCCAGCAGTTCCGGGACTAGCGGGACCCGAATAAACTTC. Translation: CASSSGTSGTRINF.